Described below is a single TCR beta chain sequence and its context. The source of the sample is a study of cytomegalovirus exposure and HLA in healthy donors. Germline CDR1 reads MDHEN; CDR2 reads SYDVKM. V was pared by 6 bases and J by 4 bases, with 10 bases of the junction left unmatched. This CDR3 is built from 16 residues. This PCR relied on a set of 60 Vbeta primers and 13 Jbeta primers. Generated by immunoSEQ multiplex PCR, the TCRdb table keeps only in-frame clones and is missing some. Of 95,000 to 150,000 clones listed, more than 60% are singletons. The sample taken for sequencing was PBMCs. This chain uses TRBV28 with TRBJ1-1, with TRBD1 matching over 11 bases. The TCR was taken from a man aged 18-30 years in good health and CMV-seronegative. CDR3 protein: CASRGLGQGAGTEAFF. The CDR3 DNA reads as TGTGCCAGCAGAGGACTCGGACAGGGGGCCGGCACTGAAGCTTTCTTT.